Listed below are T cell receptor beta chains from one sample, sequenced in a study of T cells in Graves' hyperthyroidism and ophthalmopathy. From the multiplex PCR reads, TCRdb called clonotypes with MiXCR, one entry per CDR3 protein. This table has fewer than 850,000 distinct CDR3 sequences, roughly 17% appearing once. The sequenced sample was blood. Receptor source: a man aged 50-60 years with Graves' hyperthyroidism. CDR3s include the opening cysteine and the closing phenylalanine or tryptophan. Fields, in order: V gene, J gene, CDR3 protein.

TRBV28,TRBJ2-3,CASSDGRISTDTQYF
TRBV19,TRBJ1-5,CASSMGGQGDWVQPQHF
TRBV28,TRBJ2-5,CASSSGQGIYQETQYF
TRBV5-1,TRBJ2-1,CASSISGRGGTNEQFF
TRBV12-3/TRBV12-4,TRBJ1-2,CASTPGVNYGYTF
TRBV28,TRBJ1-2,CASSSSGTGKRRGYTF
TRBV11-3,TRBJ2-5,CASSSRTGANQETQYF
TRBV5-1,TRBJ2-7,CASRAPGTGRYEQYF
TRBV29-1,TRBJ2-3,CSVDGVSKGPGTDTQYF
TRBV28,TRBJ2-1,CASSQLAGVGNEQFF
TRBV15,TRBJ2-7,CATSSTGQGSYEQYF
TRBV12-3/TRBV12-4,TRBJ2-1,CASSPGLASNEQFF
TRBV2,TRBJ1-5,CASSEDLGQGGQPQHF
TRBV7-3,TRBJ2-1,CASSLSLTSNSEQFF
TRBV5-1,TRBJ2-7,CASRGEMDSYEQYF
TRBV12-3/TRBV12-4,TRBJ1-2,CASRPSGTYLYGYTF
TRBV30,TRBJ2-7,CAWSFGGLSDEQYF
TRBV11-2,TRBJ2-7,CASSLSGTQLYEQYF
TRBV5-1,TRBJ1-1,CASSSSGTGTEAFF
TRBV3-1,TRBJ2-7,CASSLNYNSYEQYF
TRBV5-1,TRBJ2-5,CASSLFGASQETQYF
TRBV19,TRBJ2-4,CATSWRAELAKNIQYF
TRBV9,TRBJ1-1,CASSGGWGKNTEAFF
TRBV7-9,TRBJ1-4,CASSTIRQIVSTNEKLFF
TRBV5-1,TRBJ1-6,CASSTGSGDSPLHF
TRBV20-1,TRBJ2-1,CSAFRTSRLDEQFF
TRBV6-1,TRBJ2-5,CASRQTGPRGGAQYF
TRBV20-1,TRBJ2-3,CSATRISGSTDTQYF
TRBV20-1,TRBJ1-4,CSAPDGNEKLFF
TRBV27,TRBJ1-4,CASSPQAGADATNEKLFF
TRBV9,TRBJ2-2,CASSVASGRAHGTGELFF
TRBV24-1,TRBJ1-2,CATSEGFSTYGYTF
TRBV7-9,TRBJ2-7,CASSLLDRGSEQYF
TRBV4-1,TRBJ2-3,CASSLSSGLSPSTDTQYF
TRBV7-7,TRBJ2-2,CASSSRRASGPNTGELFF
TRBV11-1,TRBJ2-7,CASSLALGLAGASFYEQYF
TRBV2,TRBJ2-7,CASSESRTSDYEQYF
TRBV11-2,TRBJ2-7,CASSRTGTGRYEQYF
TRBV6-1,TRBJ1-2,CASSEDRFYGYTF
TRBV24-1,TRBJ2-1,CATSDRTSGTYNEQFF
TRBV28,TRBJ1-5,CASSLDSNQPQHF
TRBV15,TRBJ2-1,CATSPRGGDRVLFFNEQFF
TRBV2,TRBJ1-5,CASSDQGRNQPQHF
TRBV7-2,TRBJ2-7,CASSPSGGGYEQYF
TRBV11-2,TRBJ2-6,CASSLDIPGANVLTF
TRBV18,TRBJ1-4,CASSPSPASNEKLFF